This T cell receptor beta chain was documented in a study of identical twins. With V trimmed by 5 bases and J by 4 bases, 8 bases remained unmatched. CDR1 SGHVS and CDR2 FNYEAQ come from the germline V gene. The CDR3 extends over 15 amino acids. A universal primer site was incorporated via template switching, and the cDNA contained unique molecular identifiers. Each CDR3 protein gets one entry after TCRdb re-called the 5' RACE reads with MiXCR. The table lists more than 400,000 distinct CDR3 sequences, approximately 16% of them singletons, with 0.35% to 0.45% in the top ten. These same records also appear under a second study, on yellow fever vaccine responses in identical twins. That source reports: After vaccination, twins' T cell response reportedly seemed partly convergent, partly personalized.

The chain links TRBV7-6 to TRBJ1-3, with 7 bases fitting TRBD1. The TCR sequence derives from a woman aged 18-30 years in good health. What was sequenced was CD4+ T cells sorted from blood. The CDR3 protein is CASSTEGGRGNTIYF. The CDR3 DNA sequence: TGTGCCAGCAGCACCGAAGGGGGCCGGGGAAACACCATATATTTT.